Described below is a single TCR beta chain sequence and its context. Original processing notes: Estimation of nucleated cell counts was performed using reference gene primer amplification. The protocol was immunoSEQ multiplex PCR, while the TCRdb copy is restricted to in-frame clones and leaves out a portion. V, J and clone size reflect that table, while D and trimming were determined from the DNA. The sample lists nearly 100,000 clones, approximately 86% seen once, with approximately 1.7% in the top ten. V trimming: 4 bases; J trimming: 4 bases; junction bases outside the gene matches: 4. The CDR3 totals 13 residues. Germline-derived CDR1 and CDR2 are SQVTM and ANQGSEA. The data are from a study of blood T cell repertoires in COVID-19. Whole-study context: Spain, Italy and the United States supplied samples that represented acute and convalescent COVID-19. T cells, B-cell-depleted T cells, or PBMCs supplied cDNA or gDNA.

The rearrangement uses TRBV29-1 and TRBJ1-5, with 7 bases matching TRBD1. The clonotype was recovered from a man aged 80 or over with acute or convalescent COVID-19. The sample taken for sequencing was peripheral blood. The CDR3 spells CSVGQGENQPQHF. For the CDR3, the DNA is TGCAGCGTTGGACAGGGTGAAAATCAGCCCCAGCATTTT.